These T cell receptor beta chains were read from a single sample in a study of a mutant IDH1 vaccine in newly diagnosed glioma. Sequenced by immunoSEQ multiplex PCR; TCRdb stores in-frame clones only, minus some. The repertoire includes around 61,000 clones, less than 80% of them detected once, and roughly 5.3% sits in the top ten. Their antigen targets remain unknown. The source material was PBMCs, sampled from a glioma patient whose treatment included an IDH1 peptide vaccine. The receptor set was obtained from a man aged 45 to 65 with glioma. Each CDR3 is given with its conserved first and last residue. Each record gives: D gene, clone size, J gene, V gene, CDR3 DNA, CDR3 protein. A D gene is named only where the DNA matches it firmly. The listing skips clone size in some rows; elsewhere it reads once, few, many or a size class.

>TRBD1|.|TRBJ2-1|TRBV28
TGTGCCAGTTCCGGGACAGAGAAGTACAATGAGCAGTTCTTC
CASSGTEKYNEQFF
>TRBD1|few|TRBJ1-1|TRBV4-3
TGCGCCAGCAGCCAAGACTTGTCAGGGGGCGAAGCTTTCTTT
CASSQDLSGGEAFF
>TRBD2|.|TRBJ2-2|TRBV18
TGTGCCAGCTCTCCAATGACTAGCGGGGGATTGATCGGGGAGCTGTTTTTT
CASSPMTSGGLIGELFF
>TRBD2|.|TRBJ2-1|TRBV7-9
TGTGCCAGCAGCTCGGAGGGAGGGAACTCCTACAATGAGCAGTTCTTC
CASSSEGGNSYNEQFF
>.|few|TRBJ2-5|TRBV30
TGTGCCTGGTCGACAGAAGAGACCCAGTACTTC
CAWSTEETQYF
>.|.|TRBJ2-5|TRBV11-1
TGTGCCAGCAGTCTCGACCGAAGAGAGACCCAGTACTTC
CASSLDRRETQYF
>.|once|TRBJ2-1|TRBV15
TGTGCCACCAGTAGCTACAATGAGCAGTTCTTC
CATSSYNEQFF
>.|.|TRBJ1-1|TRBV6-1
TGTGCCAGCAGAGACCAACAGGGTAGGGACACTGAAGCTTTCTTT
CASRDQQGRDTEAFF
>TRBD2|.|TRBJ2-5|TRBV6-6
TGTGCCAGCAGTTACGAGAGCGGGGGACTAAAAGAGACCCAGTACTTC
CASSYESGGLKETQYF
>TRBD1|.|TRBJ2-5|TRBV19
TGTGCCAGTAGCGCCAGGGTGGGACAGGTGTACCAAGAGACCCAGTACTTC
CASSARVGQVYQETQYF
>.|.|TRBJ2-7|TRBV5-1
TGCGCCAGCAGCTTGGGGGTAGGTTACGAGCAGTACTTC
CASSLGVGYEQYF
>.|.|TRBJ2-7|TRBV18
TGTGCCAGCTCAACCACAGGCTACGAGCAGTACTTC
CASSTTGYEQYF
>TRBD2|.|TRBJ2-6|TRBV28
TGTGCCAGCAGTGCGGGAGGCACTGGGGCCAACGTCCTGACTTTC
CASSAGGTGANVLTF
>.|.|TRBJ1-5|TRBV30
TGTGCCTGGAGTACGGGCCCGGGTCAGCCCCAGCATTTT
CAWSTGPGQPQHF
>.|.|TRBJ2-7|TRBV20-1
TGCAGTGCTAGGGAGTCCTACGAGCAGTACTTC
CSARESYEQYF
>.|.|TRBJ1-1|TRBV27
TGTGCCAGCAGTTTATCGGCGACAATCCGACTTGAAGCTTTCTTT
CASSLSATIRLEAFF
>TRBD1|.|TRBJ1-3|TRBV5-4
TGTGCCAGCAGCGCCGGACAGGGGGCTGGAAACACCATATATTTT
CASSAGQGAGNTIYF
>.|.|TRBJ2-7|TRBV27
TGTGCCAGCAGTATCCTAAAAGGGCCCACCTACGAGCAGTACTTC
CASSILKGPTYEQYF
>.|.|TRBJ2-3|TRBV2
TGTGCCAGCAAAGGGGGGGCCGCAGATACGCAGTATTTT
CASKGGAADTQYF
>.|.|TRBJ2-5|TRBV28
TGTGCCAGCAGTTTATTTGGGGGGATAAGGTACCAAGAGACCCAGTACTTC
CASSLFGGIRYQETQYF
>.|few|TRBJ1-4|TRBV4-3
TGCGCCAGCAGCCAAGTAGGAGGGGATGAAAAACTGTTTTTT
CASSQVGGDEKLFF
>TRBD1|.|TRBJ1-2|TRBV7-2
TGTGCCAGCAGCTTAGCCCCCCCAGGGGGCGGAAACTATGGCTACACCTTC
CASSLAPPGGGNYGYTF
>.|.|TRBJ2-7|TRBV6-5
TGTGCCAGCAGAACGAGGGCGGGCTCCTACGAGCAGTACTTC
CASRTRAGSYEQYF
>.|.|TRBJ1-2|TRBV6-6
TGTGCCAGCAGCCGAGTAACAGGGTCAGAAGGCTACACCTTC
CASSRVTGSEGYTF
>.|.|TRBJ1-2|TRBV6-5
TGTGCCAGCAGCCCACGACAGGATGGCTACACCTTC
CASSPRQDGYTF
>TRBD1|few|TRBJ2-5|TRBV10-3
TGTGCCATCAGCCTACGTCCGGGACAGGTGGGGGAGACCCAGTACTTC
CAISLRPGQVGETQYF
>TRBD1|many|TRBJ1-5|TRBV2
TGTGCCAGCAACTACGCAGGGGGAGGTCAGCCCCAGCATTTT
CASNYAGGGQPQHF
>.|.|TRBJ1-1|TRBV6-5
TGTGCCAGCAGTTACTCAGGGGCGCGGGGGACTGAAGCTTTCTTT
CASSYSGARGTEAFF
>.|.|TRBJ2-5|TRBV7-9
TGTGCCAGCAGGGATGGCTTCCAAGAGACCCAGTACTTC
CASRDGFQETQYF
>TRBD1|few|TRBJ1-4|TRBV2
TGTGCCAGCAGTGAGGGCAGGGGGAATGAAAAACTGTTTTTT
CASSEGRGNEKLFF
>TRBD1|.|TRBJ2-7|TRBV19
TGTGCCAGTAGTTCTCCAGGACAGGAGAGCTCCTACGAGCAGTACTTC
CASSSPGQESSYEQYF
>.|.|TRBJ2-1|TRBV5-4
TGTGCCAGCAATACAGGCACTAGCTCCTACAATGAGCAGTTCTTC
CASNTGTSSYNEQFF
>.|.|TRBJ2-6|TRBV30
TGTGCCTGGAGTGCAGGGAACTCTGGGGCCAACGTCCTGACTTTC
CAWSAGNSGANVLTF
>.|.|TRBJ2-1|TRBV9
TGTGCCAGCAGCGTATCGAATGAGCAGTTCTTC
CASSVSNEQFF
>TRBD2|.|TRBJ2-3|TRBV5-1
TGCGCCAGCAGCCCCCCCCTAGCGGGGGGGCCCGATACGCAGTATTTT
CASSPPLAGGPDTQYF
>.|.|TRBJ2-2|TRBV29-1
TGCAGCGTTGGAAACAGGGTCCGTGCCGGGGAGCTGTTTTTT
CSVGNRVRAGELFF